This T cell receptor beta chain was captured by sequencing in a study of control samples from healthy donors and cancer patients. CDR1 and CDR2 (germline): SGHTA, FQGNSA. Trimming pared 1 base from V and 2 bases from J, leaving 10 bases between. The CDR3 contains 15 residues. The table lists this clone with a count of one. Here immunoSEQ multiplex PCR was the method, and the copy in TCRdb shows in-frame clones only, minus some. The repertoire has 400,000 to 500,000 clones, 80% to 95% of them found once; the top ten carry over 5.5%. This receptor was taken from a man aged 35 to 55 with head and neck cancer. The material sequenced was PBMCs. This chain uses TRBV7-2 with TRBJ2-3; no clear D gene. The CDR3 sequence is CASSLVGIYTDTQYF. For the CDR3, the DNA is TGTGCCAGCAGCTTAGTGGGCATTTACACAGATACGCAGTATTTT.